This TCR beta chain was profiled in a study of blood T cell repertoires in COVID-19. Across the whole study: The analysed material was cDNA or gDNA that came from T cells, B-cell-depleted T cells, or PBMCs.

Germline V lookup: CDR1 SEHNR, CDR2 FQNEAQ (reference sequence). The CDR3 is 16 residues long. V lost 6 bases, J lost 5 bases, and 15 bases stayed unmatched. Some clones are missing from TCRdb's copy, which holds only in-frame ones; the method was immunoSEQ multiplex PCR. The sample includes under 45,000 clones, around 86% seen only once; the top ten take roughly 7.6%. This clone was recorded a few times. The clonotype was recovered from a man in his sixties with active COVID-19. This chain joins TRBV7-9 and TRBJ2-7; 8 nucleotides line up with TRBD2. The sample consisted of peripheral blood. The CDR3 reads CASSRGTGTRKDEQYF. CDR3 DNA sequence: TGTGCCAGCAGTCGGGGAACCGGGACTAGGAAGGACGAGCAGTACTTC.